A selection of T cell receptor beta chains follows, all from one sample in a study of blood T cell repertoires in COVID-19. The table came from immunoSEQ multiplex PCR; TCRdb's copy has only in-frame clones and leaves some out. The sample lists roughly 300,000 clones; approximately 84% were seen once. Sequenced material: PBMCs or T cells enriched from blood (not recorded which). These receptors were obtained from a young man who had recovered from COVID-19. Each CDR3 is given with its conserved first and last residue. The order of the fields is D gene, V gene, clone size, J gene, CDR3 protein, CDR3 DNA. A D gene is named only where the DNA matches it firmly. The listing skips clone size in some rows; elsewhere it reads once, few, many or a size class.

d_gene: .; v_gene: TRBV5-8; abundance: .; j_gene: TRBJ2-3; CDR3aa: CASSSTHTDSPSTDTQYF; CDR3nt: TGTGCCAGCAGCTCAACCCACACGGACAGCCCGAGCACAGATACGCAGTATTTT
d_gene: TRBD1; v_gene: TRBV29-1; abundance: .; j_gene: TRBJ2-7; CDR3aa: CSVAQGVYEQYF; CDR3nt: TGCAGCGTTGCGCAGGGGGTCTACGAGCAGTACTTC
d_gene: TRBD1; v_gene: TRBV27; abundance: .; j_gene: TRBJ2-2; CDR3aa: CASSLGQGISNTGELFF; CDR3nt: TGTGCCAGCAGTTTGGGACAGGGGATATCGAACACCGGGGAGCTGTTTTTT
d_gene: TRBD1; v_gene: TRBV7-2; abundance: .; j_gene: TRBJ1-2; CDR3aa: CASSQGQGENGYTF; CDR3nt: TGTGCCAGCAGCCAAGGACAGGGAGAGAATGGCTACACCTTC
d_gene: .; v_gene: TRBV6-5; abundance: .; j_gene: TRBJ2-6; CDR3aa: CASSSFAGSGANVLTF; CDR3nt: TGTGCCAGCAGTTCTTTTGCGGGGAGTGGGGCCAACGTCCTGACTTTC
d_gene: .; v_gene: TRBV9; abundance: .; j_gene: TRBJ2-1; CDR3aa: CASSVVGSGYNEQFF; CDR3nt: TGTGCCAGCAGCGTAGTCGGTAGCGGCTACAATGAGCAGTTCTTC
d_gene: .; v_gene: TRBV10-2; abundance: .; j_gene: TRBJ1-1; CDR3aa: CASRRDITEAFF; CDR3nt: TGCGCCAGCCGCCGGGACATCACTGAAGCTTTCTTT
d_gene: .; v_gene: TRBV27; abundance: .; j_gene: TRBJ1-5; CDR3aa: CASSDLWPQHF; CDR3nt: TGTGCCAGCAGTGACTTATGGCCCCAGCATTTT
d_gene: TRBD2; v_gene: TRBV15; abundance: once; j_gene: TRBJ2-7; CDR3aa: CATSRPTSGRALPLEQYF; CDR3nt: TGTGCCACCAGCAGACCAACTAGCGGGAGGGCCCTACCCCTCGAGCAGTACTTC
d_gene: .; v_gene: TRBV5-1; abundance: .; j_gene: TRBJ2-5; CDR3aa: CASSLDKVRVLKGETQYF; CDR3nt: TGCGCCAGCAGCTTGGACAAAGTCAGGGTTTTGAAAGGGGAGACCCAGTACTTC
d_gene: .; v_gene: TRBV14; abundance: .; j_gene: TRBJ2-2; CDR3aa: CASSQVGTGELFF; CDR3nt: TGTGCCAGCAGCCAAGTCGGGACCGGGGAGCTGTTTTTT
d_gene: .; v_gene: TRBV11-3; abundance: .; j_gene: TRBJ1-2; CDR3aa: CASSPGDPNYGYTF; CDR3nt: TGTGCCAGCAGCCCGGGGGATCCTAACTATGGCTACACCTTC
d_gene: .; v_gene: TRBV19; abundance: .; j_gene: TRBJ1-5; CDR3aa: CASSMEVHNQPQHF; CDR3nt: TGTGCCAGTAGTATGGAGGTACACAATCAGCCCCAGCATTTT